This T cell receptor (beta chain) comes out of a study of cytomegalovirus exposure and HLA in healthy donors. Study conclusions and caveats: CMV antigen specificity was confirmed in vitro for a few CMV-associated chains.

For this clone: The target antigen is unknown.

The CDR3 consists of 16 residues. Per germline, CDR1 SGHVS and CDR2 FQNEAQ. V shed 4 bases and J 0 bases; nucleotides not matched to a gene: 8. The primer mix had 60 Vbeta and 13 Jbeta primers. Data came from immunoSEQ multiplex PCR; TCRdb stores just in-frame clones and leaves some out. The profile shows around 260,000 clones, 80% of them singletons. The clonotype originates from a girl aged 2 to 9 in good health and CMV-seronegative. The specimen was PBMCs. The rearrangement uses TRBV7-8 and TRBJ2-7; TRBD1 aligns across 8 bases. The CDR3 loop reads CASSSPGGSSSYEQYF. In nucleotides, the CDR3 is TGTGCCAGCAGCTCCCCAGGGGGCTCCTCCTCCTACGAGCAGTACTTC. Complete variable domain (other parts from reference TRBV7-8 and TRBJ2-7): GAGVSQSPRYKVAKRGQDVALRCDPISGHVSLFWYQQALGQGPEFLTYFQNEAQLDKSGLPSDRFFAERPEGSVSTLKIQRTQQEDSAVYLCASSSPGGSSSYEQYFGPGTRLTVT.